This is a list of T cell receptor beta chains from one sample in a study of blood T cell repertoires in COVID-19. Assay used: immunoSEQ multiplex PCR; TCRdb lists only in-frame clones, some missing. The top ten hold 0.83% of the sample, which has about 70,000 clones, approximately 80% seen once. Sample: peripheral blood. The receptors derive from a woman aged 70-85 years with acute or convalescent COVID-19. Each CDR3 is given with its conserved first and last residue. The order of the fields is V gene, D gene, clone size, J gene, CDR3 protein, CDR3 DNA. D genes are given only for firm matches. Clone size appears in some rows only: once, few, many, or a class for an expanded clone.

TRBV9	NA	NA	TRBJ2-3	CASSVEGGMSTQYF	TGCGCCAGCAGCGTAGAGGGGGGGATGAGTACGCAGTATTTT
TRBV9	NA	NA	TRBJ1-3	CASSVTAWNTIYF	TGTGCCAGCAGCGTAACTGCCTGGAACACCATATATTTT
TRBV2	NA	NA	TRBJ1-4	CASSGDGQNEKLFF	TGTGCCAGCAGTGGGGACGGACAGAATGAAAAACTGTTTTTT
TRBV5-1	TRBD1	few	TRBJ1-4	CASSRDSTNEKLFF	TGCGCCAGCAGTAGGGACAGCACTAATGAAAAACTGTTTTTT
TRBV6-6	NA	NA	TRBJ2-5	CASTRRGRQETQYF	TGTGCCAGCACTCGGAGGGGGCGACAAGAGACCCAGTACTTC
TRBV7-2	TRBD1	once	TRBJ1-4	CASSGGQGILEKLFF	TGTGCCAGCAGCGGAGGACAGGGAATACTGGAAAAACTGTTTTTT
TRBV12-3/TRBV12-4	TRBD1	NA	TRBJ2-1	CASESDRDNEQFF	TGTGCCAGCGAATCCGACAGGGACAATGAGCAGTTCTTC
TRBV15	NA	NA	TRBJ2-2	CATSRDWPTNTGELFF	TGTGCCACCAGCAGAGATTGGCCCACGAACACCGGGGAGCTGTTTTTT
TRBV24-1	NA	NA	TRBJ2-1	CATSDPLGEQFF	TGTGCCACCAGTGATCCCCTCGGTGAGCAGTTCTTC
TRBV10-3	NA	NA	TRBJ2-3	CAIRDGGPSTDTQYF	TGTGCCATCCGCGACGGGGGGCCGAGCACAGATACGCAGTATTTT
TRBV6-5	NA	NA	TRBJ1-5	CASSPSGLNQPQHF	TGTGCCAGCAGTCCCTCAGGCCTCAATCAGCCCCAGCATTTT
TRBV5-1	NA	few	TRBJ1-5	CASSLTGRDSNQPQHF	TGCGCCAGCAGCTTAACCGGGAGAGATAGCAATCAGCCCCAGCATTTT
TRBV27	NA	NA	TRBJ2-5	CASRGSGSQETQYF	TGTGCCAGCCGGGGTAGCGGTTCCCAAGAGACCCAGTACTTC
TRBV6-1	TRBD2	NA	TRBJ2-7	CASSEATFEVAGGVYEQYF	TGTGCCAGCAGTGAAGCGACCTTCGAAGTAGCGGGGGGAGTCTACGAGCAGTACTTC
TRBV11-2	NA	once	TRBJ1-5	CASSLGLNQPQHF	TGTGCCAGCAGCTTAGGGCTCAATCAGCCCCAGCATTTT
TRBV7-2	NA	NA	TRBJ1-2	CASSGVVYNYGYTF	TGTGCCAGCTCGGGTGTGGTTTATAACTATGGCTACACCTTC
TRBV2	NA	NA	TRBJ2-6	CASRGPTGYGANVLTF	TGTGCCAGCAGAGGGCCTACAGGGTACGGGGCCAACGTCCTGACTTTC
TRBV25-1	NA	NA	TRBJ1-2	CASSDVILGYTF	TGTGCCAGCAGTGACGTAATCTTAGGCTACACCTTC
TRBV5-1	NA	NA	TRBJ2-7	CASRKQDYEQYF	TGCGCCAGCAGAAAGCAGGACTACGAGCAGTACTTC
TRBV5-1	NA	NA	TRBJ2-7	CASNFDGGMMGEQYF	TGCGCCAGCAACTTCGACGGGGGTATGATGGGAGAGCAGTACTTC
TRBV19	NA	NA	TRBJ2-5	CASSIDRGETQYF	TGTGCCAGTAGTATAGATAGGGGGGAGACCCAGTACTTC
TRBV19	TRBD2	NA	TRBJ2-3	CASTQTSGGLTDTQYF	TGTGCCAGTACCCAGACTAGCGGGGGGCTCACAGATACGCAGTATTTT
TRBV4-3	NA	NA	TRBJ2-5	CASSQGLRGQETQYF	TGCGCCAGCAGCCAAGGGTTACGGGGGCAAGAGACCCAGTACTTC
TRBV7-9	NA	few	TRBJ1-1	CASRSLKGRSTEAFF	TGTGCCAGCAGGAGTTTAAAAGGGAGATCCACTGAAGCTTTCTTT
TRBV6-2/TRBV6-3	NA	NA	TRBJ1-1	CASSYGRGSTEAFF	TGTGCCAGCAGTTACGGTCGGGGAAGCACTGAAGCTTTCTTT
TRBV6-2/TRBV6-3	NA	NA	TRBJ1-5	CASSYPTGGSQPQHF	TGTGCCAGCAGTTACCCGACAGGAGGCAGTCAGCCCCAGCATTTT
TRBV6-1	NA	NA	TRBJ1-5	CASSDAPQNQPQHF	TGTGCCAGCAGTGATGCCCCCCAGAATCAGCCCCAGCATTTT
TRBV19	TRBD2	NA	TRBJ2-1	CASSPRGGRPNEQFF	TGTGCCAGTAGTCCTCGGGGCGGGAGGCCCAATGAGCAGTTCTTC
TRBV11-3	TRBD1	NA	TRBJ2-1	CASSTEGANEQFF	TGTGCCAGCAGCACCGAGGGGGCCAATGAGCAGTTCTTC
TRBV27	NA	NA	TRBJ1-5	CASSLNGGSNQPQHF	TGTGCCAGCAGTTTAAACGGGGGTAGCAATCAGCCCCAGCATTTT
TRBV11-3	NA	NA	TRBJ2-1	CASSPSAYNEQFF	TGTGCCAGCAGCCCTAGCGCCTACAATGAGCAGTTCTTC
TRBV10-3	NA	NA	TRBJ2-3	CAIMAGFTDTQYF	TGTGCCATCATGGCGGGGTTCACAGATACGCAGTATTTT
TRBV7-2	TRBD1	NA	TRBJ2-7	CASSPGTGIGHEQYF	TGTGCCAGCAGCCCAGGGACAGGGATTGGACACGAGCAGTACTTC
TRBV5-5	TRBD1	NA	TRBJ1-1	CASSLVSQGAWAFF	TGTGCCAGCAGCTTGGTTTCTCAGGGGGCTTGGGCTTTCTTT
TRBV5-1	NA	NA	TRBJ2-7	CASHTDTYEQYF	TGCGCCAGCCATACAGACACCTACGAGCAGTACTTC
TRBV12-3/TRBV12-4	NA	medium-sized	TRBJ1-2	CASSLGGRDYTF	TGTGCCAGCAGTTTGGGAGGAAGAGACTACACCTTC
TRBV4-3	TRBD1	few	TRBJ2-7	CASSQQTGDDEQYF	TGCGCCAGCAGCCAGCAGACAGGGGATGACGAGCAGTACTTC
TRBV5-6	TRBD1	once	TRBJ1-2	CASSLVDRTNYGYTF	TGTGCCAGCAGCTTGGTGGACAGGACTAACTATGGCTACACCTTC
TRBV6-2/TRBV6-3	NA	NA	TRBJ1-1	CASSYDGGVGGMNTEAFF	TGTGCCAGCAGTTACGACGGAGGGGTCGGCGGGATGAACACTGAAGCTTTCTTT
TRBV9	NA	NA	TRBJ2-1	CASSVGGEYNEQFF	TGTGCCAGCAGCGTAGGCGGCGAGTACAATGAGCAGTTCTTC
TRBV11-2	NA	NA	TRBJ2-4	CASSLSGRGLGNIQYF	TGTGCCAGCAGCTTAAGTGGGCGGGGACTTGGAAACATTCAGTACTTC
TRBV7-9	NA	NA	TRBJ1-1	CASSLDEGMNTEAFF	TGTGCCAGCAGCTTAGACGAGGGTATGAACACTGAAGCTTTCTTT
TRBV25-1	NA	once	TRBJ1-4	CASSELDITSEKLFF	TGTGCCAGCAGTGAACTGGACATAACAAGTGAAAAACTGTTTTTT
TRBV6-2/TRBV6-3	NA	once	TRBJ2-1	CASSRLGDKQFF	TGTGCCAGCAGTCGCCTAGGGGATAAGCAGTTCTTC